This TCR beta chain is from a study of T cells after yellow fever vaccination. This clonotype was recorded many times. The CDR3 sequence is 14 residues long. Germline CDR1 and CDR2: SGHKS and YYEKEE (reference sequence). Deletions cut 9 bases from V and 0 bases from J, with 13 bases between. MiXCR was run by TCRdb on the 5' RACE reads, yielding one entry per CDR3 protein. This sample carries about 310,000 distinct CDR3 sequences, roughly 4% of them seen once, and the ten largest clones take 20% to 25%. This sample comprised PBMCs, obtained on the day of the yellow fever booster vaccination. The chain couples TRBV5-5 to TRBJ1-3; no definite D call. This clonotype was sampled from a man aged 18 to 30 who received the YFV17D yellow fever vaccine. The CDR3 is CATPGPSSGNTIYF. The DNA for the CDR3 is TGTGCCACCCCGGGCCCGAGCTCTGGAAACACCATATATTTT.